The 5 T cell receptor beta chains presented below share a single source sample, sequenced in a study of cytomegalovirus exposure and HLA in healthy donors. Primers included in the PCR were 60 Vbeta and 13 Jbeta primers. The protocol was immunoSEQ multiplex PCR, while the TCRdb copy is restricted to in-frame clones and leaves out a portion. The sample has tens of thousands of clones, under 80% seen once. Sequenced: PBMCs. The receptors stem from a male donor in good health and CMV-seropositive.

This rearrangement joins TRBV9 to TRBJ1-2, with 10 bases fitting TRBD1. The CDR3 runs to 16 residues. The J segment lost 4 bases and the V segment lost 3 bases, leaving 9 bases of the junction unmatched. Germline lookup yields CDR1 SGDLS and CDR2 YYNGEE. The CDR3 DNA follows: TGTGCCAGCAGCGGAGTGGGACAGGGGAGCCGCTATGGCTACACCTTC. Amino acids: CASSGVGQGSRYGYTF.

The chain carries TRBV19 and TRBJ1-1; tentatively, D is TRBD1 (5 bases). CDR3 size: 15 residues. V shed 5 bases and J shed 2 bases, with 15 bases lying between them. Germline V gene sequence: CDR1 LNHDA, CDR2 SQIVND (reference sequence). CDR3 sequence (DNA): TGTGCCAGTAGTGCTGCTCAAGGGGCCAACACTGAAGCTTTCTTT. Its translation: CASSAAQGANTEAFF.

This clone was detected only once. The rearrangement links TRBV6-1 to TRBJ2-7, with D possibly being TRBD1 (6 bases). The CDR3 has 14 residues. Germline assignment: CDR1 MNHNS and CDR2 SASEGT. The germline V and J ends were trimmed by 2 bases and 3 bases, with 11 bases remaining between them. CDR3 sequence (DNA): TGTGCCAGCAGTGAACCGGGACACGGCTACGAGCAGTACTTC. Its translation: CASSEPGHGYEQYF.

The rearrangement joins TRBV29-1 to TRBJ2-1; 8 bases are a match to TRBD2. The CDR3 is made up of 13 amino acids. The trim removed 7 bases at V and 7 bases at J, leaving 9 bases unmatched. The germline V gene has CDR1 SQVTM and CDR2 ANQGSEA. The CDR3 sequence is CSAETSELNEQFF. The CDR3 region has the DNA TGCAGCGCAGAGACTAGCGAGTTGAATGAGCAGTTCTTC.

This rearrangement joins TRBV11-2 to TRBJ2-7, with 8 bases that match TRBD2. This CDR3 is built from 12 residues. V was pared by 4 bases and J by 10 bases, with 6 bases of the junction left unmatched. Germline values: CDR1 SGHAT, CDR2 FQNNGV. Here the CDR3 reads CASSSGGAIQYF. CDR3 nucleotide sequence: TGTGCCAGCAGCTCGGGGGGGGCGATTCAGTACTTC. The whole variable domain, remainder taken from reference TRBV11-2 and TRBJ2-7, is EAGVAQSPRYKIIEKRQSVAFWCNPISGHATLYWYQQILGQGPKLLIQFQNNGVVDDSQLPKDRFSAERLKGVDSTLKIQPAKLEDSAVYLCASSSGGAIQYFGPGTRLTVT.